The 3 T cell receptor beta chains below all came from one sample that was sequenced in a study of beta chain features in type 1 diabetes. Broader study findings: TCRB CDR3 length was moderately but significantly reduced in all four CD4+ subsets of Type 1 diabetes patients.

These receptors have no known antigen. Of the isolated RNA, all was reverse transcribed, and so the sequenced material was expressed TCRB transcripts. Using immunoSEQ multiplex PCR, the repertoire was profiled, and TCRdb retains in-frame clones only, with some absent. The sample shows fewer than 200,000 clones, 10% of them seen only once. Sequencing input: central memory CD4+ T cells from blood. Every receptor here comes from a man between 25 and 39 years old with type 1 diabetes.

This clone was observed at least ten times. The chain is built from TRBV29-1 and TRBJ2-3, with a tentative D call TRBD1 (6 bases). CDR1 SQVTM and CDR2 ANQGSEA come from the germline V gene. This CDR3 is 13 amino acids long. CDR3 loop: CSAWTERTDTQYF. The CDR3 region has the DNA TGCAGTGCCTGGACAGAACGCACAGATACGCAGTATTTT.

This chain connects TRBV27 to TRBJ1-5; 8 bases agree with TRBD1. The CDR3 contains 13 residues. J gave up 5 bases and V 5 bases, and 2 bases lay outside the gene matches. The germline gives CDR1 MNHEY, CDR2 SMNVEV (reference sequence). CDR3 DNA sequence: TGTGCCAGCAGTCCGGACAGGGATCAGCCCCAGCATTTT. Its translation is CASSPDRDQPQHF.

On this clone itself: The same CDR3 also results from other DNA sequences found in this sample. The chain employs TRBV5-1 and TRBJ2-2; D perhaps matches TRBD1 (6 bases). CDR1 is SGHRS, CDR2 YFSETQ, per germline. This CDR3 comprises 16 residues. The V gene lost 0 bases and the J gene lost 3 bases, with 12 bases spanning the gap. The CDR3 loop is CASSLAGQGYTGELFF. DNA of the CDR3: TGCGCCAGCAGCTTGGCCGGCCAGGGGTACACCGGGGAGCTGTTTTTT.